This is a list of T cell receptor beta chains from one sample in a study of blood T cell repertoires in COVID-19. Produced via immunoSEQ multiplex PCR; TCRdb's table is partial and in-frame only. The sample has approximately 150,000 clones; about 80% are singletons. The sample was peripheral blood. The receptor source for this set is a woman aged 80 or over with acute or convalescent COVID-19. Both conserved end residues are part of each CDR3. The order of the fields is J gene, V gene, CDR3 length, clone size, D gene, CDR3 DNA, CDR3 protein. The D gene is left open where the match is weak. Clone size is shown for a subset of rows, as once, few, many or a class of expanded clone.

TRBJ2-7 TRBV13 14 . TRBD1 TGTGCCAGCAGCTACCGGGACAGGTCCTACGAGCAGTACTTC CASSYRDRSYEQYF
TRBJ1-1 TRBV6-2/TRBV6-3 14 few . TGTGCCAGCAGTTACTCCCCCTTGTCCACTGAAGCTTTCTTT CASSYSPLSTEAFF
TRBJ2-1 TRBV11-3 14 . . TGTGCCAGCAGCTTAGGACTTCCCCTGGATGAGCAGTTCTTC CASSLGLPLDEQFF
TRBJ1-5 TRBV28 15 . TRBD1 TGTGCCAGCAGGACAGGGGGACCTCCCAATCAGCCCCAGCATTTT CASRTGGPPNQPQHF
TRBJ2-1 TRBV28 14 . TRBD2 TGTGCCACGAGGACTAGCGGGGATTACAATGAGCAGTTCTTC CATRTSGDYNEQFF
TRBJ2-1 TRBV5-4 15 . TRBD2 TGTGCCAGCAGCGACCAGCGGGGGTTCTACAATGAGCAGTTCTTC CASSDQRGFYNEQFF
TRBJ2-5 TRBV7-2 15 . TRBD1 TGTGCCAGCAGCTTACAGGGACAGGCGCAAGAGACCCAGTACTTC CASSLQGQAQETQYF
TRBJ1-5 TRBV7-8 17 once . TGTGCCAGCAGCCCTGAGGGTGATCACCTAGGCCATCAGCCCCAGCATTTT CASSPEGDHLGHQPQHF
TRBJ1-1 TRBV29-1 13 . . TGCAGCGTTGGAGGACAGTTGAACACTGAAGCTTTCTTT CSVGGQLNTEAFF
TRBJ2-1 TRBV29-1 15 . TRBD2 TGCAGCGTTGTTCGCGGGAGGCCGGGCTCGGGTGAGCAGTTCTTC CSVVRGRPGSGEQFF
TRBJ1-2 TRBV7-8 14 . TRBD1 TGTGCCAGCAGCCCGCGGACAGGGATGGAGGGCTACACCTTC CASSPRTGMEGYTF
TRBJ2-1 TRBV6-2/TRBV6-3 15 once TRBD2 TGTGCCAGCAGTTACTCGAACAGCGGGGGCAATGAGCAGTTCTTC CASSYSNSGGNEQFF
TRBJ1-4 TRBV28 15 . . TGTGCCAGCAGTTTAAGAAGGGGGGGGGTTGAAAAACTGTTTTTT CASSLRRGGVEKLFF
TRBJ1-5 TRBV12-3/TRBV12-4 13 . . TGTGCCAGCAGTCCCCGGGGGAATCAGCCCCAGCATTTT CASSPRGNQPQHF
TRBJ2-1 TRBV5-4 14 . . TGTGCCAGCAGCTATCCTTTGACGACTGGAGAGCAGTTCTTC CASSYPLTTGEQFF
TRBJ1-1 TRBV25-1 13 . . TGTGCCAGCAGTGACAGGGTTAGGGCTGAAGCTTTCTTT CASSDRVRAEAFF
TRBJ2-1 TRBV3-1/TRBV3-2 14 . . TGTGCCAGCAGCCAAGGTTTTTCCAACAATGAGCAGTTCTTC CASSQGFSNNEQFF
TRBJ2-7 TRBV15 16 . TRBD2 TGTGCCACCAGCAGAGACGGGACTAGCGGGAGGGCCGAGCAGTACTTC CATSRDGTSGRAEQYF
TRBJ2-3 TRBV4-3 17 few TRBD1 TGCGCCAGCAGCCAATCGGGGACAGGGTCAATTGCAGATACGCAGTATTTT CASSQSGTGSIADTQYF
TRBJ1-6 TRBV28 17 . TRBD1 TGTGCCAGCAGTAAGGGACAGGTTGGAAGGCGGGATTCACCCCTCCACTTT CASSKGQVGRRDSPLHF
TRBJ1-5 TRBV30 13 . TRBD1 TGTGCCTGGGGGGGACAGGGAAGGCAGCCCCAGCATTTT CAWGGQGRQPQHF
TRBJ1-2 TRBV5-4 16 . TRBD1 TGTGCCAGCAGCGGAGTACAGGGGAACGTTCCCTATGGCTACACCTTC CASSGVQGNVPYGYTF
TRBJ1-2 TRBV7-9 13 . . TGTGCCAGCTTGGGTACAGGGCAGGGTGGCTACACCTTC CASLGTGQGGYTF
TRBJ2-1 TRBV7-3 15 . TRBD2 TGTGCCAGCAGCGCTAGCGGGGGGATATATTATGAGCAGTTCTTC CASSASGGIYYEQFF
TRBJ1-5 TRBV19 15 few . TGTGCCAGTACTAGGACAATTATTAGCAATCAGCCCCAGCATTTT CASTRTIISNQPQHF
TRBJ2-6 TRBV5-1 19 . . TGCGCCAGCAGCTTAACCGGGACATTTGGTGCCCTAGGCGCCAACGTCCTGACTTTC CASSLTGTFGALGANVLTF
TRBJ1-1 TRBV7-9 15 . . TGTGCCAGCAGCCATCGACAGGCAATGAACACTGAAGCTTTCTTT CASSHRQAMNTEAFF
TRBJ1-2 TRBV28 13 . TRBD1 TGTGCCAGCCATTTCCAGGGGGCGGAGGGCTACACCTTC CASHFQGAEGYTF
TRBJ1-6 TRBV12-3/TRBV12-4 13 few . TGTGCCAGCAGTCAGGGGAATAATTCACCCCTCCACTTT CASSQGNNSPLHF
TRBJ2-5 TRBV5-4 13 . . TGTGCCAGCAGCCCGACAGTTCAAGAGACCCAGTACTTC CASSPTVQETQYF
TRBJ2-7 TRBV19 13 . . TGTGCCAGTAGTATCAGTCTAGCGTACGAGCAGTACTTC CASSISLAYEQYF
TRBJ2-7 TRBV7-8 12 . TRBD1 TGTGCCAGCAGCCGACAGGGCCGAGAGCAGTACTTC CASSRQGREQYF
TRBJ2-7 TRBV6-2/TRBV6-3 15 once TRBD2 TGTGCCAGCAGTTACCTAGCGGGATCCGGGCACGAGCAGTACTTC CASSYLAGSGHEQYF
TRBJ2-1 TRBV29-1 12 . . TGCAGCGGGCTGAACTCCTACAATGAGCAGTTCTTC CSGLNSYNEQFF
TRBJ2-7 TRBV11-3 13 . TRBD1 TGTGCCAGCAGCGTGGGACAGGGGGGCGAGCAGTACTTC CASSVGQGGEQYF
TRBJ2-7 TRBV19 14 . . TGTGCCAGTAGTAAGGAGGGGAGGACCTACGAGCAGTACTTC CASSKEGRTYEQYF
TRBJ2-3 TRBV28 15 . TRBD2 TGTGCCAGTGAGGCGGGGGGTTCTTTCACAGATACGCAGTATTTT CASEAGGSFTDTQYF
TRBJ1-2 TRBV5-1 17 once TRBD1 TGCGCCAGCAGCCCCGGACAGGGGGCAGGGGTGGACTATGGCTACACCTTC CASSPGQGAGVDYGYTF
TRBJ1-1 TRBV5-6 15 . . TGTGCCAGCAGCTATCCGGCGGGGGGAGGGACTGAAGCTTTCTTT CASSYPAGGGTEAFF
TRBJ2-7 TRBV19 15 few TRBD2 TGTGCCAGTAGTATCTCAGCGGGGAGTACCTACGAGCAGTACTTC CASSISAGSTYEQYF
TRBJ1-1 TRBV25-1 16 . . TGTGCCAGCAGTGATGCAGGGCCAACGATGAACACTGAAGCTTTCTTT CASSDAGPTMNTEAFF
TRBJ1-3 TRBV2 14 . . TGTGCCAGCAGTGTGGGCAGGGCTGGAAACACCATATATTTT CASSVGRAGNTIYF
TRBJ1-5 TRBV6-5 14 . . TGTGCCAGCAGACGCGACAGGTTCAATCAGCCCCAGCATTTT CASRRDRFNQPQHF
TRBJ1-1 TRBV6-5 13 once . TGTGCCAGCAGTCTAAGTCGGGAGACTGAAGCTTTCTTT CASSLSRETEAFF
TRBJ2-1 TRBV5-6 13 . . TGTGCCAGCAGCTTGGACAGGGCCAATGAGCAGTTCTTC CASSLDRANEQFF
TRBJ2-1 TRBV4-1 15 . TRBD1 TGCGCCAGCAGCCAAGTACAGGGGGAATACAATGAGCAGTTCTTC CASSQVQGEYNEQFF
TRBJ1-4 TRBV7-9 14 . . TGTGCCAGCAGCTTCGGACACGGGAATGAAAAACTGTTTTTT CASSFGHGNEKLFF
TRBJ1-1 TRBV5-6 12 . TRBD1 TGTGCCAGCAGCTTGGCCGCAGGGGGAGCTTTCTTT CASSLAAGGAFF
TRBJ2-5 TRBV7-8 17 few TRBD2 TGTGCCAGCAGCTTAGCGCGGAGACTAGCGGTCCAAGAGACCCAGTACTTC CASSLARRLAVQETQYF
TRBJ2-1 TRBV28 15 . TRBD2 TGTGCCAGCAGACGAACTAGCGGGGGGGACAATGAGCAGTTCTTC CASRRTSGGDNEQFF
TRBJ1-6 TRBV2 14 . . TGTGCCAGCAGCAAGGGGTGGGATAATTCACCCCTCCACTTT CASSKGWDNSPLHF
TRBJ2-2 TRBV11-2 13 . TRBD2 TGTGCCAGCAGCCGCGGGGGCACCGGGGAGCTGTTTTTT CASSRGGTGELFF